This T cell receptor beta chain came from a study of cytomegalovirus exposure and HLA in healthy donors listed by TCRdb under 2017. Describing the broader study: According to an earlier analysis of 587 of the donors, about 179 million T cells yielded 90 million to 140 million unique TCR beta sequences and 276 Gb of sequence data. About 330 gigabases of sequencing data and 70 million to 100 million unique TCR sequences made up an early release that covered fewer than 650 HLA-typed donors. Among the roughly 400 genotyped donors, approximately 81% belonged to the genetic ancestry cluster associated with self-reported Caucasian donors. The study was designed to test whether signatures of past pathogen exposure could be identified by cataloging public T cell receptors. The study profiled the T cell repertoires of about 640 subjects by immunosequencing and related them to cytomegalovirus serostatus. Along with the approximately 600-subject first cohort, a separate validation cohort of over a hundred different subjects was used. To predict cytomegalovirus infection status, the study brought together high-throughput TCR immunosequencing, statistical association of individual TCRs with disease status, and machine learning. To study patterns of TCR occurrence, a later analysis re-analyzed previously published TCR beta repertoires from hundreds of donors and added high-resolution HLA genotyping. Rather than drawing on any new phenotypic data, the later analysis identified candidate immune exposures from TCR beta sequences and the way those sequences occurred across donors. To decide whether each TCR beta V gene segment behaved as functional or pseudogenic, an earlier analysis of 587 of the donors relied on high-throughput TCR beta sequencing. Donor age, sex, ethnicity and CMV serostatus were compiled alongside the repertoire data. In a later genetic analysis, genome-wide SNP genotypes for about three fifths of the roughly 670 donors were used, and that subset was treated as a discovery cohort. All discovery cohort repertoires had been generated on a single sequencing platform. HLA typing covered class I and class II loci at four-digit resolution. The number of typed donors differed by locus: 629-630 for A, B, C, DRB1 and DQB1; 522 for DQA1; around 610 for DPA1; and roughly 490 for DPB1. Four to six DR-DQ haplotypes were handled as single units for association and clustering, since linkage in the cohort was strong. Among almost 400 genotyped donors of the cohort, an average of approximately 250,000 unique TCR beta nucleotide sequences were sequenced per donor, roughly a sixth of them non-productive.

Study-wide conclusions, independent of this receptor: HLA typing was unavailable for some donors at each locus, so association tests used only the typed subset. A later genetic analysis associated a missense DCLRE1C variant with V-gene and J-gene trimming of TCR beta chains, and an independent cohort replicated the association. Correlated functional status among segregating V segments might reflect linkage disequilibrium, but an unknown experimental factor could not be ruled out. In an earlier analysis of fewer than 750 of the donors, most TCR beta V segments were observed in productive rearrangements about 87% or about 30% of the time, broadly matching IMGT annotations. When HLA alleles, especially DR and DQ, strongly co-occurred, TCR associations were difficult to assign to individual alleles. The authors suggested that the approach could potentially be generalized to other disease states and immunological phenotypes. Sequencing depth was assumed to be roughly uniform across donors in the presence/absence analyses, though that assumption may not hold. A cluster of highly shared sequence variants was judged likely to be a technical artifact of the sequencing pipeline. A later analysis reported that several top co-occurrence clusters appeared linked to parvovirus B19, influenza, CMV and Epstein-Barr virus. In vitro tests confirmed that a few of the cytomegalovirus-associated TCR beta chains recognize cytomegalovirus antigens. Only TCR beta chains were sequenced in this cohort, and the absence of alpha or paired-chain data limited detectable features. Because counts were too low, about 17 rarely observed V segments, including chromosome 9 orphons, were excluded from the earlier analysis of fewer than 650 of the donors. A later genetic analysis reported fewer N-insertions in productive TCRs among donors in an Asian-associated ancestry cluster than the roughly 700-donor mean. A further reported finding was that TCR beta sequences accurately predicted the HLA-A and HLA-B alleles for most subjects in the first cohort. A total of roughly 160 TCR beta chains were listed by the study as associated with cytomegalovirus. A later analysis found that HLA-associated TCR beta chains were more clonally expanded and had lower generation probabilities than equally common non-associated chains. For the cohort, immune exposure information was limited to CMV serostatus. In a later analysis, most CMV-associated TCR beta chains were found to appear HLA-restricted, with HLA associations seemingly driven largely by CMV exposure. In a later analysis, TCR association rates were found to vary across HLA loci, with the most associated TCRs seen for DRB1 alleles and the fewest for HLA-C alleles. Some IMGT-functional V segments, including TRBV6-2 and TRBV6-3, could not be told apart with the 87-base-pair reads, so those segments were excluded. In a later analysis, some 18,000 TCR beta sequences were associated with specific HLA alleles at a false discovery rate of 0.05. Cytomegalovirus status was reported to be diagnosed by the classifier with high specificity and sensitivity in both the original and validation cohorts. Across donors, most TCR sequences were observed very rarely, whereas some public TCRs were present in many individuals.

Looking up the germline V gene yields CDR1 SGHAT and CDR2 FQNNGV. The CDR3 goes from the cysteine to the phenylalanine over 15 residues. CDR3 DNA is the only sequence kept; it has 45 bases, read in frame from the first base. A distance of 13 bases separates the germline ends of V and J, which lose 1 base and 4 bases respectively. Library construction relied on the immunoSEQ multiplex PCR assay. For the multiplex PCR, a mixture combining 60 forward primers for TCR Vbeta segments and 13 reverse primers for TCR Jbeta segments was used. The CDR3 region of rearranged TCR beta genes was amplified from genomic DNA with a multiplex PCR assay. The Illumina HiSeq System was used to sequence the amplified TCR beta libraries as 87-base-pair reads. In the source study's methods: A later analysis tallied about 77 million unique TCR beta chains across the 700 or so repertoires, and 10 million to 11 million of those chains were shared by two or more donors. Raw reads were error-corrected and collapsed into unique sequences with a nearest-neighbor algorithm that merged closely related sequences to remove PCR and sequencing errors. To assign V, D and J gene segments, CDR3 sequences were aligned to IMGT reference sequences. For a sequence to be retained, a match of at least six nucleotides was required to both a V gene segment and a J gene segment. Rearrangements were classified as productive when the CDR3 lacked stop codons and remained in frame with V and J, and all other rearrangements were classified as non-productive. Following IMGT convention, CDR3 was defined as the stretch from the second conserved V-encoded cysteine up to the conserved J-encoded phenylalanine. In an earlier analysis of 500 to 650 of the donors, sequences lacking an unambiguous match to a single V gene segment were excluded. In an earlier analysis of roughly 600 of the donors, a V segment was called functional when productive rearrangements were above 56.7%, and segregating when the standard deviation between donors exceeded 5%. A statistical classification framework was developed to diagnose cytomegalovirus status using the catalog of TCR beta chain sequences. In a later analysis, V and J genes were assigned by comparing TCR nucleotide sequences against IMGT/GENE-DB human TR gene sequences. Using the TCRdist pipeline, a later analysis assigned CDR3 sequences along with most-parsimonious VDJ recombination scenarios. In a later analysis, each TCR beta chain was defined by its CDR3 amino acid sequence together with its V-gene family, and reads without a unique V-gene family were excluded. In a later analysis, around 600 highly shared, low-generation-probability nucleotide sequences were removed to address suspected cross-contamination and a sequencing artifact. For each public chain, a later analysis derived a clonal expansion index from normalized ranks of inferred template counts within each repertoire. In a later analysis, generation probabilities were computed using a VDJ recombination model fitted to out-of-frame rearrangements, and the results were checked against IGoR. Hypergeometric tests were used in a later analysis to score TCR-TCR, TCR-HLA and TCR-CMV co-occurrence, with a repertoire-size bias correction applied to the TCR pairs. To estimate false discovery rates, a later analysis permuted the HLA or CMV assignments 20 times. In a later analysis, co-occurring TCRs were grouped with DBSCAN, and TCRdist sequence similarity was added when clustering was performed within HLA-allele-positive subsets. Co-occurrence clustering excluded repertoires with fewer than 30,000 or more than 120,000 public chains, plus five with anomalous nucleotide sharing. Sourced from immuneACCESS, this table was stored by TCRdb with only in-frame sequences that have V and J called. A share of the clones is absent; for the studies checked, an unresolved V gene accounts for under half, and the remainder has no known explanation. V and J calls and clone size are given by that table; D and trimming were obtained from the DNA. Within this sample are more than 150,000 clones, with over 80% of them counted one time only. Of the sample, 1.5% is held by the ten largest clones.

The cohort comprised 550 to 700 healthy bone marrow donors. All cohort members were sampled while nominally healthy, although unrecorded immune exposures were likely present. The donor was CMV seronegative and belonged to the group of more than 300 seronegative cohort members. A peripheral blood sample was collected from each donor, and TCR beta sequencing was performed on peripheral blood mononuclear cells. Genomic DNA extraction from the blood cell samples was performed with the Qiagen DNeasy Blood Extraction Kit. Notes on this clone: Which antigen it targets is not known. It has no much larger one-base neighbor in the sample; base qualities were not kept.

The sequence was collected from a man aged 35-49 years in good health and CMV-seronegative. The sequenced sample consisted of PBMCs. The sequence links TRBV11-2 to TRBJ1-2, with a weak D call of TRBD1 (6 bases match). The CDR3 sequence is CASSLVGGGGYGYTF. Read as DNA, the sequence is TGTGCCAGCAGCTTAGTTGGAGGGGGGGGCTATGGCTACACCTTC.